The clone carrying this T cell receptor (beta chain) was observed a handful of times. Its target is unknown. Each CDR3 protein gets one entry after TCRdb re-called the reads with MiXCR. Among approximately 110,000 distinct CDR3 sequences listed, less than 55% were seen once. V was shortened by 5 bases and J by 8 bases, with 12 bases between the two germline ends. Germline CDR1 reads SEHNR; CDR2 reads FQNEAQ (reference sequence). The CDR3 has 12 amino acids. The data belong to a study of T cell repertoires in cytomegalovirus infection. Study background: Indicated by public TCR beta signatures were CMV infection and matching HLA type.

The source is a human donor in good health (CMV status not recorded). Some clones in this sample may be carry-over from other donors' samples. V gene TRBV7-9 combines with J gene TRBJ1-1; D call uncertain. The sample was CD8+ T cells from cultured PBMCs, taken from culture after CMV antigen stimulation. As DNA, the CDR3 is TGTGCCAGCAGCCCGGTTGACGGAGAAGCTTTCTTT. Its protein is CASSPVDGEAFF.